This TCR beta chain was recovered during a study of identical twins. Overall study results and limits: Low generation probability was overrepresented in out-of-frame alpha sequences shared by twins.

Each donor (without exception) was a healthy Caucasian. TCRdb called the 5' RACE reads again in MiXCR, with one record for every CDR3 protein. The sample includes some 500,000 distinct CDR3 sequences, around 15% seen only once; the top ten take approximately 0.98%. CDR3 size: 15 residues. Germline V gives CDR1 SEHNR, CDR2 FQNEAQ (reference sequence). V was clipped by 2 bases and J by 6 bases; unmatched bases: 7. Of note for this clonotype: As yet, its antigen is unknown.

A further study also used this sample, focusing on yellow fever vaccine responses in identical twins. That source reports: Convergence reportedly seemed to mark part of the twins' vaccine T cell response, with personalization marking the rest.

V is TRBV7-9 and J is TRBJ2-7; 10 nucleotides line up with TRBD2. The sequencing input was CD4+ T cells sorted from blood. The TCR sequence derives from a woman under 30 in good health. CDR3 coding DNA: TGTGCCAGCAGCTTAAAAGCGGGAGGGCTTTTCGAGCAGTACTTC. Protein: CASSLKAGGLFEQYF.